These 13 T cell receptor beta chains were sequenced from one sample in a study of T cell clusters in autoimmune cytopenias (dated by TCRdb to between 2018 and 2020). Sequencing was performed on an Illumina MiSeq. TRB rearrangements were amplified by multiplex PCR following a touch-down protocol, with the TRB-A and TRB-B primer pools mixed in one tube. The reads underwent TCRdb reprocessing, giving one record for each CDR3 protein sequence and no DNA. This sample's table carries 11,000 or so distinct CDR3 sequences. About 25% of the sample rests with the top ten. Each sample's TRB amplification started from about 250 ng of peripheral blood genomic DNA, which corresponds to some 41,000 genome equivalents. The sample was also reused in another study, on T cell repertoires in aging, cancer and after chemotherapy.

The sequenced material came from peripheral blood. The receptor source for this set is a human donor in good health.

The chain links TRBV6-5 to TRBJ1-3; TCRdb designates TRBD1, a call that cannot be tested without DNA. The CDR3 length is 14 residues. Germline values: CDR1 MNHEY, CDR2 SVGAGI. The CDR3 loop reads CASGGGAWGNTIYF.

The V call is TRBV18, the J call TRBJ2-4; absent DNA, TCRdb's TRBD1 call cannot be checked. This CDR3 has 13 residues. Germline values: CDR1 KGHSH, CDR2 LQKENI. CDR3 amino acids: CASSRDRRDIQYF.

The rearrangement links TRBV18 to TRBJ2-1; with no DNA, the TCRdb D assignment of TRBD1 cannot be verified. The CDR3 covers 15 residues. Germline values: CDR1 KGHSH, CDR2 LQKENI. This chain's CDR3 is CASSPWTGGRDEQFF. Together with reference TRBV18 and TRBJ2-1, the CDR3 gives the full variable domain: NAGVMQNPRHLVRRRGQEARLRCSPMKGHSHVYWYRQLPEEGLKFMVYLQKENIIDESGMPKERFSAEFPKEGPSILRIQQVVRGDSAAYFCASSPWTGGRDEQFFGPGTRLTVL.

The V and J genes are TRBV19 and TRBJ2-7; TCRdb's assignment of TRBD1 cannot be checked, as there is no DNA. Germline V gene data show CDR1 as LNHDA and CDR2 as SQIVND (reference sequence). The CDR3 has 14 residues. The CDR3 sequence is CASGDRGSSYEQYF.

CDR3 sequence: CASSLALIGGQETQYF. This rearrangement joins TRBV7-9 to TRBJ2-5. The CDR3 contains 16 residues. The germline gives CDR1 SEHNR, CDR2 FQNEAQ (reference sequence).

The rearrangement joins TRBV27 to TRBJ2-5; TCRdb selects TRBD1, and the lack of DNA leaves this call unchecked. This CDR3 region has 15 residues. Germline V lookup: CDR1 MNHEY, CDR2 SMNVEV (reference sequence). CDR3: CASSLSWGMVETQYF.

This chain connects TRBV18 to TRBJ1-1. Germline V lookup: CDR1 KGHSH, CDR2 LQKENI. This CDR3 is built from 14 residues. CDR3 loop: CASSPQGMNTEAFF.

The chain recombines TRBV24-1 with TRBJ2-2; there is no DNA to check the TCRdb D call of TRBD2. The CDR3 runs 18 residues. Germline CDR1 and CDR2: KGHDR and SFDVKD. The CDR3 spells CATSDPPTSGENTGELFF.

The chain uses TRBV15 and TRBJ2-2. The CDR3 loop spans 13 amino acids. Per the germline V gene, CDR1 is LNHNV and CDR2 is YYDKDF (reference sequence). CDR3 amino acids: CATNNGYTGELFF.

By frequency, this clonotype registers medium-sized. The chain joins TRBV10-3 to TRBJ2-2; there is no DNA to check the TCRdb D call of TRBD2. Germline V gives CDR1 ENHRY, CDR2 SYGVKD. This CDR3 has 14 residues. This CDR3 reads CASSGGADTGELFF.

This chain connects TRBV7-6 to TRBJ1-6. The CDR3 consists of 14 residues. The germline V gene has CDR1 SGHVS and CDR2 FNYEAQ. The CDR3 loop is CASSLEELYSPLHF.

This rearrangement joins TRBV12-3 or TRBV12-4 to TRBJ1-2; absent DNA, TCRdb's TRBD1 call cannot be checked. This CDR3 spans 15 amino acids. CDR3 amino acids: CASSLGRGGSYGYTF.

V usage is TRBV6-5 and J usage is TRBJ1-1; TCRdb selects TRBD1, and the lack of DNA leaves this call unchecked. This CDR3 has 15 amino acids. Germline lookup yields CDR1 MNHEY and CDR2 SVGAGI. The CDR3 sequence is CASSTTGQGGTEAFF.